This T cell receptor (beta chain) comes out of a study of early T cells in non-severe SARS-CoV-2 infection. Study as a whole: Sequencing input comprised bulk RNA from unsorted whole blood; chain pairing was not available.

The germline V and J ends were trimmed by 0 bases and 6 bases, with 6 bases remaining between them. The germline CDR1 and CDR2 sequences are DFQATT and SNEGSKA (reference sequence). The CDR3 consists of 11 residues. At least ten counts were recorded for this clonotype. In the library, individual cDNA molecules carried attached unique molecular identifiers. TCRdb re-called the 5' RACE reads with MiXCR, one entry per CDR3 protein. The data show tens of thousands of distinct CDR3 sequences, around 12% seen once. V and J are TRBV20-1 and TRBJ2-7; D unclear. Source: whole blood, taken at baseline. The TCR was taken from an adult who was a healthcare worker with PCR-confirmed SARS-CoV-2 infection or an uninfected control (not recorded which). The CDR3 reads CSARESLEQYF. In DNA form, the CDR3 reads TGCAGTGCTAGAGAATCTCTCGAGCAGTACTTC.